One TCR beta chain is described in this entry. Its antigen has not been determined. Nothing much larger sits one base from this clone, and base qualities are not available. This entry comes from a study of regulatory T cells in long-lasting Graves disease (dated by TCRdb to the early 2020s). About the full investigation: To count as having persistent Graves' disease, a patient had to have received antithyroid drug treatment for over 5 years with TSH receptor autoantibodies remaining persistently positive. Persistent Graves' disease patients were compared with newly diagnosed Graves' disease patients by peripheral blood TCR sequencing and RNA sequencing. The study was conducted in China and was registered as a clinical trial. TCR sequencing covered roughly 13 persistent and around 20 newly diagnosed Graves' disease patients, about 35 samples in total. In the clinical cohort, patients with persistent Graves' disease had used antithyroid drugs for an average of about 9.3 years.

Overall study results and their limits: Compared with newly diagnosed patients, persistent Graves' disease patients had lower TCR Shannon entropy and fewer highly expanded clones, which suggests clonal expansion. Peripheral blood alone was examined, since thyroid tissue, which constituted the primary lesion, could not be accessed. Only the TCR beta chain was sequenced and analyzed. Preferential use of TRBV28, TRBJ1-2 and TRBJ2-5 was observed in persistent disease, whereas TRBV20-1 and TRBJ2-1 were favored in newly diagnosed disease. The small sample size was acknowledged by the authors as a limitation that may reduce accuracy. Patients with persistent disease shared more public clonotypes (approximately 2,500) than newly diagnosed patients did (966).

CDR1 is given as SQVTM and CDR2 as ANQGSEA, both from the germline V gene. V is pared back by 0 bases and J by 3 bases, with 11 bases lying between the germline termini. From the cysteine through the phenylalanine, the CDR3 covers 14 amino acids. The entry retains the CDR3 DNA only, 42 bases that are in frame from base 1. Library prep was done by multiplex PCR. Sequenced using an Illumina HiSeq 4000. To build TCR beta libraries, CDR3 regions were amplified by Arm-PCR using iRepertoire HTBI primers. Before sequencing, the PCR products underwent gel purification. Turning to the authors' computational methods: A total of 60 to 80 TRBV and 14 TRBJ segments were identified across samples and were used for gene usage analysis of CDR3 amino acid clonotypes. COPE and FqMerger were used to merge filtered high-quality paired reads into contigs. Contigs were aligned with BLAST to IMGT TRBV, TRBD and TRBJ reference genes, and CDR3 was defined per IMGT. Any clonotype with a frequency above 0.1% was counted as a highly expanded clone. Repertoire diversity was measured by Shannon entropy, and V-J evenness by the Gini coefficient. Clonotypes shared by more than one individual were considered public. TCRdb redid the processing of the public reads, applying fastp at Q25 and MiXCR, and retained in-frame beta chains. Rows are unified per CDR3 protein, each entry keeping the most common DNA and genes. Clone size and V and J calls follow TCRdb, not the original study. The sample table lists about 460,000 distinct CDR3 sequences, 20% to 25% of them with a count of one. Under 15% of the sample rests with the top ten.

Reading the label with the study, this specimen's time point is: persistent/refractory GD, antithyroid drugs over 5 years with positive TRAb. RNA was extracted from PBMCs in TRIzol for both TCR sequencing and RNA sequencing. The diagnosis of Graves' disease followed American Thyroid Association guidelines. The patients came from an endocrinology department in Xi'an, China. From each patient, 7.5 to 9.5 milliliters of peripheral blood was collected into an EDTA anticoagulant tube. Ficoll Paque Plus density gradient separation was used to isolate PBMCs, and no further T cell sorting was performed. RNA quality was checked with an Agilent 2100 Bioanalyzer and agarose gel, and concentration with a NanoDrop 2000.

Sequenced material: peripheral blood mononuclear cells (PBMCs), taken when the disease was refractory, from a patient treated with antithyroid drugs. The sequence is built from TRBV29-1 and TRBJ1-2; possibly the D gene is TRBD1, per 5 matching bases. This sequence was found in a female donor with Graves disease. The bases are TGCAGCGTTGAAGATCGGGACTCCTACTATGGCTACACCTTC. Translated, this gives CSVEDRDSYYGYTF.